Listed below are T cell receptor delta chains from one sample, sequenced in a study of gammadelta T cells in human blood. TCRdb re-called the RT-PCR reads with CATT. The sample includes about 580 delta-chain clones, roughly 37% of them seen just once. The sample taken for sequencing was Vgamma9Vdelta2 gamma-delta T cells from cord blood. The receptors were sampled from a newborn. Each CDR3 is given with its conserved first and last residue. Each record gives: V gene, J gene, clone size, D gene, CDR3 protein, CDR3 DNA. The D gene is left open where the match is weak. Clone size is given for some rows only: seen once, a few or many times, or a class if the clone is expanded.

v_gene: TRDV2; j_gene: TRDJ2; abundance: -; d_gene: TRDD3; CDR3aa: CACDPVLGDTAQLFF; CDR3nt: TGTGCCTGTGATCCGGTACTGGGGGATACGGCACAACTCTTCTTT
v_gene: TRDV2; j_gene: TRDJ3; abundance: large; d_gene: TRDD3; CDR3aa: CACDPVLGDSSWDTRQMFF; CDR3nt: TGTGCCTGTGATCCGGTACTGGGGGACAGCTCCTGGGACACCCGACAGATGTTTTTC
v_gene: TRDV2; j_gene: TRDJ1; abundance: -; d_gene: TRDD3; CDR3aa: CACDKRKVIKDAERGIRGRTDKLIF; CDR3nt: TGTGCCTGTGACAAGCGGAAGGTAATAAAAGATGCAGAACGGGGGATACGCGGAAGGACCGATAAACTCATCTTT
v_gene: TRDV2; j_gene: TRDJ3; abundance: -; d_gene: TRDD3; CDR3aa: CACDTYWGISSWDTRQVFF; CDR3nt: TGTGCCTGTGACACCTACTGGGGGATAAGCTCCTGGGACACCCGACAGGTGTTTTTC
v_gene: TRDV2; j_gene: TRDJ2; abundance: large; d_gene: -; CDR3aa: CACDPLLGTAQLFF; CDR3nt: TGTGCCTGTGACCCCCTACTGGGGACAGCACAACTCTTCTTT
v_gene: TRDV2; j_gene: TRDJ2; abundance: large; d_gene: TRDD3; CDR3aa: CACDTGGYTAQLFF; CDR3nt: TGTGCCTGTGACACCGGGGGATATACAGCACAACTCTTCTTT
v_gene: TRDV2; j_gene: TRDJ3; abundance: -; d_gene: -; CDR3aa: CACDTVGASWDTRQMFF; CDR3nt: TGTGCCTGTGACACCGTGGGGGCCTCCTGGGACACCCGACAGATGTTTTTC
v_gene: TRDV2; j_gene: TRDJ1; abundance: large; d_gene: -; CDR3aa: CACDTGMAPYTDKLIF; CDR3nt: TGTGCCTGTGACACCGGGATGGCGCCGTACACCGATAAACTCATCTTT
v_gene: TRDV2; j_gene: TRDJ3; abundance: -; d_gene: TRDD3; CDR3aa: CACDTGGWISWDTRQMFF; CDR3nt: TGTGCCTGTGACACTGGGGGATGGATCTCCTGGGACACCCGACAGATGTTTTTC
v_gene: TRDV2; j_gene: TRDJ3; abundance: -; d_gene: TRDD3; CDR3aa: CACDKILGDAWDTRQMFF; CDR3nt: TGTGCCTGTGACAAAATACTGGGGGACGCCTGGGACACCCGACAGATGTTTTTC
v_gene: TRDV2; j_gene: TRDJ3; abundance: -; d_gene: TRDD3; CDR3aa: CACDTYWGIRSWDTRQMFF; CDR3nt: TGTGCCTGTGACACATACTGGGGGATACGCTCCTGGGACACCCGACAGATGTTTTTC
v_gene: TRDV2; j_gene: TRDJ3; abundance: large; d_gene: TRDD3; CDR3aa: CACDTAGGFSSWDTRQMFF; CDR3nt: TGTGCCTGTGACACGGCTGGGGGATTCAGCTCCTGGGACACCCGACAGATGTTTTTC
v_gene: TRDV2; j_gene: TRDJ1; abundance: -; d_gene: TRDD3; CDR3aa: CACDTVKLGDTKDDKLIF; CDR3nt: TGTGCCTGTGACACCGTTAAACTGGGGGATACAAAGGACGATAAACTCATCTTT
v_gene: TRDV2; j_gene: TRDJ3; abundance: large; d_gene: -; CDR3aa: CACDTWDTRQMFF; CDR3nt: TGTGCCTGTGACACCTGGGACACCCGACAGATGTTTTTC
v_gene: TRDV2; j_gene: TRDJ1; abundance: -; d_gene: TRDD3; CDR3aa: CACEGLGDPYSTDKLIF; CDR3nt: TGTGCCTGTGAGGGACTGGGGGATCCCTATTCCACCGATAAACTCATCTTT
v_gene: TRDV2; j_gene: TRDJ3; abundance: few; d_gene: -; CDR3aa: CACDTIKNSWDTRQMFF; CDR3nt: TGTGCCTGTGACACGATCAAGAACTCCTGGGACACCCGACAGATGTTTTTC
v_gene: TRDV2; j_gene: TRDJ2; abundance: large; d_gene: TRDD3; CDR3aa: CACDWGSPTAQLFF; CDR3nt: TGTGCCTGTGACTGGGGGAGCCCGACAGCACAACTCTTCTTT
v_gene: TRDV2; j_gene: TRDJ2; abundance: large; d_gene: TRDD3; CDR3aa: CACDILGDTAQLFF; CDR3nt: TGTGCCTGTGACATACTGGGGGATACAGCACAACTCTTCTTT
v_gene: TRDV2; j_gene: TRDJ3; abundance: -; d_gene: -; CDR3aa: CACDTGWVSSWDTRQMFF; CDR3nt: TGTGCCTGTGACACCGGGTGGGTCAGCTCCTGGGACACCCGACAGATGTTTTTC
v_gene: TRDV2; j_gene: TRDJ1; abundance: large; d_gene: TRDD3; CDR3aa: CACDTETGGNEGTDKLIF; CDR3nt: TGTGCCTGTGACACCGAAACTGGGGGAAACGAGGGGACCGATAAACTCATCTTT
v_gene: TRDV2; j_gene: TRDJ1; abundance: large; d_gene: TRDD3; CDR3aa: CACDTGIPLGSYTDKLIF; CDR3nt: TGTGCCTGTGACACGGGGATACCTCTGGGGTCGTACACCGATAAACTCATCTTT
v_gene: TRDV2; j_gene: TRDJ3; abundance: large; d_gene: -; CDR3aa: CACDTAGDLSWDTRQMFF; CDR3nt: TGTGCCTGTGACACCGCTGGGGATCTCTCCTGGGACACCCGACAGATGTTTTTC
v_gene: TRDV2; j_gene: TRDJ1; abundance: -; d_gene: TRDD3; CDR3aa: CACDILGDAAVNTDKLIF; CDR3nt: TGTGCCTGTGACATACTGGGGGATGCCGCCGTGAACACCGATAAACTCATCTTT
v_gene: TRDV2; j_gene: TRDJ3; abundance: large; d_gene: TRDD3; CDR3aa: CACDTGWGPRDTRQMFF; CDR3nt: TGTGCCTGTGACACCGGCTGGGGGCCCCGGGACACCCGACAGATGTTTTTC
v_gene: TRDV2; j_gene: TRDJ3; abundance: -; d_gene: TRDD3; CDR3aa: CARDTVGESSWDTRQMFF; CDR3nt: TGTGCCCGTGACACCGTGGGGGAGAGCTCCTGGGACACCCGACAGATGTTTTTC
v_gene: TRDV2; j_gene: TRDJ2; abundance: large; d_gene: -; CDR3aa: CACDPWGSSAAQLFF; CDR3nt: TGTGCCTGTGACCCCTGGGGATCGAGCGCAGCACAACTCTTCTTT
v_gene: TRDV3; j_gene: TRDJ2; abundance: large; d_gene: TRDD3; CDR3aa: CAFVLGDILTAQLFF; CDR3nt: TGTGCCTTTGTACTGGGGGATATTTTGACAGCACAACTCTTCTTT
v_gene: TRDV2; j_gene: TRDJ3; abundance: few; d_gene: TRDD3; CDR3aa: CACDTVWGIRWDTRQMFF; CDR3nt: TGTGCCTGTGACACCGTCTGGGGGATACGCTGGGACACCCGACAGATGTTTTTC
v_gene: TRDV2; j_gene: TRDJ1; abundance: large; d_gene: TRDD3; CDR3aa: CACDTVGEVRTDKLIF; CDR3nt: TGTGCCTGTGACACCGTGGGGGAAGTGAGGACCGATAAACTCATCTTT
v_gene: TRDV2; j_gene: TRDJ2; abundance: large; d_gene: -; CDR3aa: CACDTVFSGGPTAQLFF; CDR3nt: TGTGCCTGTGACACCGTTTTCAGTGGGGGTCCAACAGCACAACTCTTCTTT
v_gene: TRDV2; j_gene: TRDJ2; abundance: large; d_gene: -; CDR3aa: CACDKGRGWSWSTAQLFF; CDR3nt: TGTGCCTGTGACAAGGGTAGGGGATGGTCGTGGTCGACAGCACAACTCTTCTTT
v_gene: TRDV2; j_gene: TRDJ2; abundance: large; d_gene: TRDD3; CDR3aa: CACDVLGARPLTAQLFF; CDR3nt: TGTGCCTGTGACGTACTGGGGGCTCGTCCTTTGACAGCACAACTCTTCTTT
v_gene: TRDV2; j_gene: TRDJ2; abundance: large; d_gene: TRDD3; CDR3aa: CACDTVGDTLTAQLFF; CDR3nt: TGTGCCTGTGACACCGTGGGGGATACTTTGACAGCACAACTCTTCTTT
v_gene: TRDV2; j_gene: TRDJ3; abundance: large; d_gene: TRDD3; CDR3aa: CACDTGDTWDTRQMFF; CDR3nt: TGTGCCTGTGACACCGGGGATACCTGGGACACCCGACAGATGTTTTTC
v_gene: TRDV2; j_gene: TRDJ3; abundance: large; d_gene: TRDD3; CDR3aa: CACAGGYDWDTRQMFF; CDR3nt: TGTGCCTGTGCTGGGGGATACGACTGGGACACCCGACAGATGTTTTTC
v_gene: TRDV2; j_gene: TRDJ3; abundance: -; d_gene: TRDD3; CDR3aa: CACDTVGDNPWDTRQMFF; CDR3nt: TGTGCCTGTGACACCGTGGGGGATAATCCCTGGGACACCCGACAGATGTTTTTC
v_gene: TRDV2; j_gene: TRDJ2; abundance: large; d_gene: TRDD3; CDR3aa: CACDKLGDTAQLFF; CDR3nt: TGTGCCTGTGACAAACTGGGGGATACAGCACAACTCTTCTTT
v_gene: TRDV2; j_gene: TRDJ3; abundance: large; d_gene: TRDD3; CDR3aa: CACDILGDSWDTRQMFF; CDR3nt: TGTGCCTGTGACATACTGGGGGATTCCTGGGACACCCGACAGATGTTTTTC
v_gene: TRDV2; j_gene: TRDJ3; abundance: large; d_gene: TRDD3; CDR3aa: CACDILGDTGSWDTRQMFF; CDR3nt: TGTGCCTGTGACATACTGGGGGATACGGGGTCCTGGGACACCCGACAGATGTTTTTC
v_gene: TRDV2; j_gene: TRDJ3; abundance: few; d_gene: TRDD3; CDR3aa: CACDAVLGDTPSSWDTRQMFF; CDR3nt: TGTGCCTGTGACGCCGTACTGGGGGATACCCCTAGCTCCTGGGACACCCGACAGATGTTTTTC
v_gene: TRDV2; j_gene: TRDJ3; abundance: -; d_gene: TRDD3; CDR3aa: CACDTMGDRNTRQMFF; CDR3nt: TGTGCCTGTGACACGATGGGGGATAGGAACACCCGACAGATGTTTTTC
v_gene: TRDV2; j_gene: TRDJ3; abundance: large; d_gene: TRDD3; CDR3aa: CACDTGWGSSWDTRQMFF; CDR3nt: TGTGCCTGTGACACCGGCTGGGGGAGCTCCTGGGACACCCGACAGATGTTTTTC
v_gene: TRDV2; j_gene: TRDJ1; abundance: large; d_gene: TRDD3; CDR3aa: CACDTLLGDLYTDKLIF; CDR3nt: TGTGCCTGTGACACCCTCCTGGGGGATTTGTACACCGATAAACTCATCTTT
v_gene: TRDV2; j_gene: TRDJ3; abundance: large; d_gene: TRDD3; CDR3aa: CACDTVLGDSSWDTRQMFF; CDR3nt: TGTGCCTGTGACACCGTACTGGGGGATAGCTCCTGGGACACCCGACAGATGTTTTTC
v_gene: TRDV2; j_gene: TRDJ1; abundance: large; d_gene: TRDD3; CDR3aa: CACVPNWGILGDGDKLIF; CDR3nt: TGTGCCTGTGTTCCGAACTGGGGGATACTAGGGGACGGCGATAAACTCATCTTT
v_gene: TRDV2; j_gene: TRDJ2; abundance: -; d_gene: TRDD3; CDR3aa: CACDVLGDKVGDLTAQLFF; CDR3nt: TGTGCCTGTGACGTACTGGGGGATAAGGTGGGAGATTTGACAGCACAACTCTTCTTT
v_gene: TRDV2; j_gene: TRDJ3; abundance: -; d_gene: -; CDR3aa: CACDPVSSSWDTRQMFF; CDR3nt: TGTGCCTGTGACCCCGTGTCTAGCTCCTGGGACACCCGACAGATGTTTTTC
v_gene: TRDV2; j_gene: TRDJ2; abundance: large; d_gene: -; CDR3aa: CACATKEGWGPTAQLFF; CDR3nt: TGTGCCTGTGCCACGAAGGAGGGATGGGGTCCGACAGCACAACTCTTCTTT